One and the same sample provided the 13 T cell receptor beta chains below, sequenced in a study of long-term antiretroviral therapy in people with HIV. Investigators performed immunoSEQ version v3.0 at survey level. Produced via immunoSEQ multiplex PCR; TCRdb's table is partial and in-frame only. The sample contains roughly 21,000 clones, around 81% of which appear only once. The source was unsorted PBMCs, collected 0.1 years before starting antiretroviral therapy. These receptors originate from a middle-aged man with HIV.

This clone was counted a single time. The V and J genes are TRBV11-2 and TRBJ2-2; 10 bases are a match to TRBD2. There are 18 residues in the CDR3. V dropped 0 bases and J dropped 2; count of bases not matched to a gene: 6. Germline CDR1 SGHAT, CDR2 FQNNGV. CDR3 loop: CASSLDRGLATNTGELFF. CDR3 in DNA: TGTGCCAGCAGCTTAGATCGGGGACTAGCGACCAACACCGGGGAGCTGTTTTTT.

Here the CDR3 DNA reads TGTGCCTGGAGTGGGGGGGGAGCTAGCTCCTACAATGAGCAGTTCTTC. Translating it yields CAWSGGGASSYNEQFF. The rearrangement uses TRBV30 and TRBJ2-1; 7 bases line up with TRBD2. Trimming removed 1 base from V and 0 bases from J; junction bases left unmatched: 6. This CDR3 is 16 amino acids long. Germline CDR1 is GTSNPN and CDR2 is SVGIG (reference sequence).

The chain couples TRBV4-1 to TRBJ2-3; possibly TRBD2 for D (5 bases). Trimming removed 0 bases from V and 2 bases from J, with 12 bases in between. This CDR3 contains 16 residues. In germline, CDR1 is MGHRA, CDR2 YSYEKL. CDR3: CASSQETAAFTDTQYF. The CDR3 DNA reads TGCGCCAGCAGCCAAGAAACAGCGGCATTCACAGATACGCAGTATTTT.

V is TRBV6-1 and J is TRBJ1-2, with D unclear. V gave up 1 base and J gave up 4 bases, with 4 bases separating them. The CDR3 consists of 12 residues. Germline CDR1 reads MNHNS; CDR2 reads SASEGT. CDR3 loop: CASSEVGYGYTF. CDR3 DNA: TGTGCCAGCAGTGAAGTCGGCTATGGCTACACCTTC.

This chain joins TRBV7-7 and TRBJ1-1, with D possibly being TRBD1 (6 bases). Trimming shortened V by 5 bases and J by 1 base, and 14 bases separated the two germline ends. The CDR3 is made up of 15 amino acids. Germline V lookup: CDR1 SSHAT, CDR2 FNYEAQ (reference sequence). CDR3 nucleotides: TGTGCCAGCAGCCCACCCATAGGGGGGAACACTGAAGCTTTCTTT. Translated, it gives CASSPPIGGNTEAFF.

The rearrangement joins TRBV18 to TRBJ2-5; TRBD1 matches at 7 bases. Germline values: CDR1 KGHSH, CDR2 LQKENI. V gave up 1 base and J gave up 5 bases; unmatched junction bases: 7. The CDR3 consists of 15 residues. The chain's CDR3 is CASSPLNRGGETQYF. The CDR3 region has the DNA TGTGCCAGCTCACCACTAAACAGGGGCGGCGAGACCCAGTACTTC.

The chain has TRBV5-4 and TRBJ2-4, with D possibly being TRBD1 (5 bases). CDR1 is SGHNT and CDR2 is YYREEE in the germline V gene (reference sequence). V was trimmed by 6 bases and J by 7 bases, leaving 17 bases between them. The CDR3 contains 14 residues. CDR3 sequence (DNA): TGTGCCAGCACGACCCCAGGGTTGGGGAACATTCAGTACTTC. This encodes CASTTPGLGNIQYF.

The chain joins TRBV23-1 to TRBJ2-7; D is unclear. TRBV23-1 is classed as an ORF, of uncertain function. V lost 0 bases, J lost 0 bases, and 9 bases lay in between. The CDR3 consists of 15 residues. Here the CDR3 reads CASSQSKHSSYEQYF. The CDR3 nucleotides read TGCGCCAGCAGTCAATCGAAACACAGCTCCTACGAGCAGTACTTC.

This clone was seen just once. The chain is built from TRBV18 and TRBJ1-5, with D hard to call. Germline lookup yields CDR1 KGHSH and CDR2 LQKENI. This CDR3 spans 15 amino acids. The V end lost 4 bases, the J end lost 3 bases, and 13 bases lay between the germline ends. The CDR3 sequence: CASSLLGVTNQPQHF. The CDR3 DNA sequence: TGTGCCAGCTCACTCCTCGGGGTTACCAATCAGCCCCAGCATTTT.

The chain's CDR3 is CASTQGTDTQYF. CDR3 DNA: TGTGCCAGCACACAGGGCACAGATACGCAGTATTTT. The gene calls are TRBV5-6 and TRBJ2-3; a possible D gene is TRBD1 (5 bases). The CDR3 covers 12 residues. Germline values: CDR1 SGHDT, CDR2 YYEEEE. The germline V and J ends were trimmed by 6 bases and 1 base, with 6 bases remaining between them.

V is TRBV2 and J is TRBJ1-3; D remains unclear. The CDR3 extends over 12 amino acids. V was cut by 5 bases and J by 4 bases, with 6 bases left in between. Germline V gene lookup returns CDR1 SNHLY and CDR2 FYNNEI. CDR3 sequence (DNA): TGTGCCAGCAGTAGGTACGGAAACACCATATATTTT. Translating it yields CASSRYGNTIYF.

The chain couples TRBV27 to TRBJ2-5; 12 nucleotides line up with TRBD2. CDR3 length equals 15 residues. Germline V gene data show CDR1 as MNHEY and CDR2 as SMNVEV (reference sequence). Unmatched junction bases numbered 3, after V lost 2 bases and J lost 5 bases. The CDR3 DNA is TGTGCCAGCAGTTTACTAGCGGGGGGGCTCGAGACCCAGTACTTC. This gives the protein CASSLLAGGLETQYF.

This rearrangement joins TRBV10-2 to TRBJ2-4; 8 bases align to TRBD1. Germline V gives CDR1 WSHSY, CDR2 SAAADI. Trimming took 6 bases from V and 4 from J; bases not matched to a gene: 2. This CDR3 region has 13 residues. CDR3 in amino acids: CASSRDRKNIQYF. CDR3 in DNA: TGCGCCAGCAGCCGGGACAGGAAAAACATTCAGTACTTC.